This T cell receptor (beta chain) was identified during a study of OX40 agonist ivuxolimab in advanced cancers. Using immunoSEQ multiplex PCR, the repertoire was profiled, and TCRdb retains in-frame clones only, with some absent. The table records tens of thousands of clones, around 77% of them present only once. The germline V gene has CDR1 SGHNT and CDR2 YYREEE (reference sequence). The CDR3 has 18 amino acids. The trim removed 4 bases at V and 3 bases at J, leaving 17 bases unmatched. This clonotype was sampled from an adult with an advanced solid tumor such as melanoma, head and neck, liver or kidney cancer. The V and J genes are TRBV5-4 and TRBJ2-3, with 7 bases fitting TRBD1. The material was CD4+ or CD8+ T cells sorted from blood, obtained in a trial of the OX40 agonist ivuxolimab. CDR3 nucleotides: TGTGCCAGCAGCCACCACCCGACAACAGGGGCCTCGACAGATACGCAGTATTTT. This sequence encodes CASSHHPTTGASTDTQYF.